The 21 T cell receptor beta chains below all came from one sample that was sequenced in a study of cytomegalovirus exposure and HLA in healthy donors (dated by TCRdb to the late 2010s). Receptors were amplified or captured by the immunoSEQ multiplex PCR assay. TCRdb mirrors the immuneACCESS table, restricted to in-frame sequences. Some clones are absent from its copies; in checked studies, under half trace to an unresolved V gene, and the reason for the others is unknown. This sample is represented by around 120,000 clones; around 88% of them were singletons. The ten biggest clones cover around 2% of the sample. The sample comprised PBMCs. These receptors were taken from a man between 18 and 35 years old in good health and CMV-seronegative.

The rearrangement joins TRBV7-2 to TRBJ2-7, with 9 bases identical to TRBD2. Unmatched junction bases numbered 2, after V lost 0 bases and J lost 5 bases. CDR1 and CDR2 from the germline V gene are SGHTA and FQGNSA. The CDR3 totals 14 residues. The CDR3 loop reads CASSLALAGNEQYF. The CDR3 region has the DNA TGTGCCAGCAGCTTAGCCCTAGCGGGAAACGAGCAGTACTTC.

The chain joins TRBV2 to TRBJ1-5; perhaps TRBD1 as D (5 bases). With 6 bases removed from V and 4 bases from J, the gap between germline ends came to 10 bases. Germline-derived CDR1 and CDR2 are SNHLY and FYNNEI. CDR3 size: 13 residues. The CDR3: CASRGQGNQPQHF. The CDR3 coding sequence is TGTGCCAGCAGAGGGCAGGGAAATCAGCCCCAGCATTTT. The full variable domain, in which reference TRBV2 and TRBJ1-5 provide the parts outside the CDR3, is EPEVTQTPSHQVTQMGQEVILRCVPISNHLYFYWYRQILGQKVEFLVSFYNNEISEKSEIFDDQFSVERPDGSNFTLKIRSTKLEDSAMYFCASRGQGNQPQHFGDGTRLSIL.

This clone was seen once. The chain recombines TRBV7-8 with TRBJ2-3; D remains unclear. Trimming shortened V by 0 bases and J by 0 bases, and 10 bases separated the two germline ends. The CDR3 length is 16 residues. Germline V CDR1 and CDR2: SGHVS, FQNEAQ. Here the CDR3 reads CASSLAAYGSTDTQYF. In DNA, the CDR3 is TGTGCCAGCAGCTTAGCGGCCTACGGGAGCACAGATACGCAGTATTTT.

There are a few counts of this clone. The chain employs TRBV11-3 and TRBJ2-1; TRBD2 aligns across 9 bases. CDR1 is SGHNT, CDR2 YENEEA, per germline. V lost 5 bases to trimming and J lost 2 bases; unmatched junction nucleotides: 7. This CDR3 spans 16 amino acids. The CDR3 spells CASSGMASGTYNEQFF. CDR3 DNA sequence: TGTGCCAGCAGCGGCATGGCTAGCGGGACCTACAATGAGCAGTTCTTC.

The J gene is TRBJ2-3, the V gene TRBV13, with D possibly TRBD2 on 6 matching bases. Germline values: CDR1 PRHDT, CDR2 FYEKMQ (reference sequence). V shed 4 bases and J shed 8 bases, with 19 bases lying between them. The CDR3 runs to 15 residues. The CDR3 DNA reads as TGTGCCAGCAGCTCCAGTGATCCTAGCGAGGGTACGCAGTATTTT. Its protein product is CASSSSDPSEGTQYF.

This clone was counted between two and nine times. The chain joins TRBV28 to TRBJ2-7, with 9 positions matching TRBD2. V shed 5 bases and J 0 bases; nucleotides not matched to a gene: 8. The CDR3 is 16 residues long. Germline V gene sequence: CDR1 MDHEN, CDR2 SYDVKM. The CDR3, as DNA: TGTGCCAGCAGTACCTCTAGCGGGGTAATCTCCTACGAGCAGTACTTC. Encoded protein: CASSTSSGVISYEQYF.

V and J are TRBV7-2 and TRBJ1-2; 9 nucleotides align to TRBD1. The CDR3 has 17 residues. V shed 5 bases and J 1 base; nucleotides not matched to a gene: 11. Germline CDR1 and CDR2: SGHTA and FQGNSA. In nucleotides, the CDR3 is TGTGCCAGCAGCAAACCGGGACAGGGAAGACATAACTATGGCTACACCTTC. It encodes CASSKPGQGRHNYGYTF. The whole variable domain, remainder taken from reference TRBV7-2 and TRBJ1-2, is GAGVSQSPSNKVTEKGKDVELRCDPISGHTALYWYRQSLGQGLEFLIYFQGNSAPDKSGLPSDRFSAERTGGSVSTLTIQRTQQEDSAVYLCASSKPGQGRHNYGYTFGSGTRLTVV.

The J gene is TRBJ1-5, the V gene TRBV6-1; 8 bases are a match to TRBD1. After removal of 2 bases from V and 7 bases from J, the junction contained 7 bases not matched to a gene. Germline V lookup: CDR1 MNHNS, CDR2 SASEGT. The CDR3 covers 15 residues. As DNA, the CDR3 is TGTGCCAGCAGTGAAACGGACAGGGCTTGGCAGCCCCAGCATTTT. It yields the protein CASSETDRAWQPQHF.

The rearrangement links TRBV2 to TRBJ2-1; no clear D gene. The CDR3 totals 14 residues. V lost 7 bases, J lost 2 bases, and 12 bases lay in between. The germline CDR1 and CDR2 sequences are SNHLY and FYNNEI. The chain's CDR3 is CASTLSSTYNEQFF. CDR3 sequence (DNA): TGTGCCAGCACCCTATCGAGTACCTACAATGAGCAGTTCTTC.

V gene TRBV4-1 combines with J gene TRBJ2-1, with D perhaps matching TRBD2 (6 bases). Trimming removed 1 base from V and 8 bases from J, with 15 bases in between. Germline-derived CDR1 and CDR2 are MGHRA and YSYEKL. The CDR3 extends over 15 amino acids. The CDR3 DNA sequence: TGCGCCAGCAGCCAAGTTGAGGGCAGGGAGGATGAGCAGTTCTTC. It specifies CASSQVEGREDEQFF.

The chain employs TRBV28 and TRBJ1-2; 7 bases are shared with TRBD1. Trimming cost V 5 bases and J 7 bases; bases outside gene matches: 7. This CDR3 comprises 13 residues. The germline CDR1 and CDR2 sequences are MDHEN and SYDVKM. CDR3 protein: CASSATGFGGYTF. The CDR3 nucleotides read TGTGCCAGCAGTGCGACAGGGTTCGGTGGCTACACCTTC.

The chain couples TRBV7-9 to TRBJ2-1, with TRBD2 matching over 14 bases. The V gene's germline CDR1 is SEHNR and CDR2 FQNEAQ (reference sequence). The CDR3 sequence is 16 residues long. With V trimmed by 5 bases and J by 6 bases, 6 bases remained unmatched. The CDR3 loop reads CASSPPTSGRANEQFF. In DNA, the CDR3 is TGTGCCAGCAGCCCTCCGACTAGCGGGAGGGCCAATGAGCAGTTCTTC.

The rearrangement links TRBV7-2 to TRBJ2-3; D call uncertain. Germline assignment: CDR1 SGHTA and CDR2 FQGNSA. Trimming shortened V by 2 bases and J by 1 base, and 10 bases separated the two germline ends. The length of the CDR3 is 15 residues. CDR3 in DNA: TGTGCCAGCAGCTTACTTTTGCGGCGCACAGATACGCAGTATTTT. Translation: CASSLLLRRTDTQYF.

V usage is TRBV5-1 and J usage is TRBJ1-3; tentative D call: TRBD1 (5 bases). The V end was cut by 0 bases, the J end by 0 bases, with 13 bases between. In germline, CDR1 is SGHRS, CDR2 YFSETQ. The CDR3 runs 17 residues. This chain's CDR3 is CASSLVPTGLSGNTIYF. The CDR3 region has the DNA TGCGCCAGCAGCTTGGTCCCCACAGGTCTCTCTGGAAACACCATATATTTT.

This chain's CDR3 is CASSLQGISTYEQYF. The CDR3 DNA reads TGTGCCAGCAGTTTACAGGGGATTTCGACCTACGAGCAGTACTTC. The chain uses TRBV28 and TRBJ2-7, with D perhaps matching TRBD1 (6 bases). Germline CDR1 is MDHEN and CDR2 is SYDVKM. The CDR3 covers 15 residues. Trimming removed 2 bases from V and 2 bases from J, with 13 bases in between.

The V and J genes are TRBV5-5 and TRBJ1-1; D is unclear. Trimming cost V 3 bases and J 3 bases, with 12 bases left between them. CDR1 is SGHKS and CDR2 is YYEKEE in the germline V gene (reference sequence). The CDR3 loop spans 14 amino acids. CDR3 sequence reads: CASSSRIAYTEAFF. The CDR3 DNA is TGTGCCAGCAGCTCCCGTATTGCGTACACTGAAGCTTTCTTT.

The chain carries TRBV28 and TRBJ2-3; 15 bases line up with TRBD2. This CDR3 spans 16 amino acids. Germline values: CDR1 MDHEN, CDR2 SYDVKM. V was clipped by 7 bases and J by 13 bases; unmatched bases: 15. The CDR3 DNA reads TGTGCCAGCATCAATAAGTTCAGGACTAGCGGGAGGGCCAAGTATTTT. It codes for CASINKFRTSGRAKYF. The full variable domain, rest sourced from reference TRBV28 and TRBJ2-3, is DVKVTQSSRYLVKRTGEKVFLECVQDMDHENMFWYRQDPGLGLRLIYFSYDVKMKEKGDIPEGYSVSREKKERFSLILESASTNQTSMYLCASINKFRTSGRAKYFGPGTRLTVL.

The CDR3 nucleotides read TGTGCCAGCAGTGAAGGGACTACACCCTACAATGAGCAGTTCTTC. Its translation: CASSEGTTPYNEQFF. This chain joins TRBV2 and TRBJ2-1, with D maybe TRBD2 (6 bases). The CDR3 covers 15 residues. The germline gives CDR1 SNHLY, CDR2 FYNNEI. V lost 1 base, J lost 2 bases, and 9 bases lay in between.

The chain employs TRBV5-1 and TRBJ2-5; 11 nucleotides match TRBD2. This CDR3 has 16 residues. The germline V gene encodes CDR1 SGHRS and CDR2 YFSETQ. With 4 bases clipped from V and 5 bases from J, the junction kept 10 bases outside the gene matches. The CDR3 spells CASSRSGTSGRETQYF. The DNA of the CDR3 is TGCGCCAGCAGCAGATCCGGGACTAGCGGTCGGGAGACCCAGTACTTC.

This chain joins TRBV6-6 and TRBJ2-7, with D possibly being TRBD2 (5 bases). Germline values: CDR1 MNHNY, CDR2 SVGAGI (reference sequence). The ends were cut back, 0 bases at V and 0 bases at J, with 12 bases in the middle. This CDR3 is 16 amino acids long. The CDR3 nucleotides are TGTGCCAGCAGTTACTCAGGCGGGCTAAGCTCCTACGAGCAGTACTTC. Its protein product is CASSYSGGLSSYEQYF.

The V gene is TRBV6-6, the J gene TRBJ1-2; 8 bases are shared with TRBD1. CDR1 and CDR2 from the germline V gene are MNHNY and SVGAGI (reference sequence). With 7 bases clipped from V and 3 bases from J, the junction kept 4 bases outside the gene matches. This CDR3 is built from 13 residues. Written as DNA, the CDR3 is TGTGCCAGCACCCCGACAGGGGACTATGGCTACACCTTC. It specifies CASTPTGDYGYTF.